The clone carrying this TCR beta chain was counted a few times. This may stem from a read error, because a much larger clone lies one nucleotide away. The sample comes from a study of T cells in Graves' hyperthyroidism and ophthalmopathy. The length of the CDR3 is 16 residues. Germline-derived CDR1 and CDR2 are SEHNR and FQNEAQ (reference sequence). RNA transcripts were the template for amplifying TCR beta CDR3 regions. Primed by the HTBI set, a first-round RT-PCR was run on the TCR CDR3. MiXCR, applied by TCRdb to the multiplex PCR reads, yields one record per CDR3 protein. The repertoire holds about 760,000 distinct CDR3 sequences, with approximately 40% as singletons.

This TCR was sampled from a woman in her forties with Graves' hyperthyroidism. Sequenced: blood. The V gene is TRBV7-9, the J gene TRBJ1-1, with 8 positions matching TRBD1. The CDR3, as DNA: TGTGCCAGCAGGGGCCTAGGGGGACAGGCGTTCGAGGAAGCTTCCTTT. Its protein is CASRGLGGQAFEEASF.